The 13 T cell receptor beta chains given below trace back to one sample, sequenced in a study of a mutant IDH1 vaccine in newly diagnosed glioma. Regarding time point: baseline, week 1 (first vaccination visit). The treatment: pre-vaccination baseline after standard-of-care therapy. Measured with immunoSEQ multiplex PCR; TCRdb has only the in-frame clones, and not every one. The sample has around 92,000 clones; 80% to 90% are singletons. Source: PBMCs, taken from a glioma patient treated with radiotherapy, temozolomide or both. These receptors all stem from a woman between 45 and 65 years old with glioma.

The chain uses TRBV18 and TRBJ2-2; TRBD1 matches 8 bases. Trimming removed 9 bases from V and 7 bases from J; junction bases left unmatched: 10. In germline, CDR1 is KGHSH, CDR2 LQKENI. The CDR3 loop spans 14 amino acids. CDR3 sequence: CASQQGVSSGELFF. The CDR3 bases are TGTGCCAGTCAACAGGGGGTGTCGAGCGGGGAGCTGTTTTTT.

The V call is TRBV10-1, the J call TRBJ2-7, with D perhaps being TRBD1 or TRBD2 (6 bases each). V was clipped by 0 bases and J by 3 bases, with 9 bases between them. The CDR3 is 14 residues long. Germline V gives CDR1 WNHNN, CDR2 SYGVQD (reference sequence). CDR3 amino acids: CASSESGGSYEQYF. As DNA, the CDR3 is TGCGCCAGCAGTGAGTCGGGGGGCAGCTACGAGCAGTACTTC.

The CDR3 nucleotides are TGTGCCAGCAGCTTATCCGGGAGGGAGGCAGATACGCAGTATTTT. Its translation: CASSLSGREADTQYF. The chain uses TRBV7-9 and TRBJ2-3; TRBD2 agrees at 8 bases. The CDR3 loop spans 15 amino acids. Germline V gene data show CDR1 as SEHNR and CDR2 as FQNEAQ (reference sequence). V dropped 2 bases and J dropped 4; count of bases not matched to a gene: 5.

This chain connects TRBV4-1 to TRBJ1-5; D unclear. The CDR3 is 15 amino acids. Trimming removed 0 bases at V and 1 base at J, with 7 bases between. The germline V gene has CDR1 MGHRA and CDR2 YSYEKL. The CDR3 spells CASSQDWPSNQPQHF. CDR3 bases: TGCGCCAGCAGCCAAGATTGGCCAAGCAATCAGCCCCAGCATTTT.

The V and J genes are TRBV18 and TRBJ1-2; D perhaps matches TRBD1 (6 bases). This CDR3 has 16 residues. Between the trimmed V and J ends, which lost 0 bases and 7 bases, there was a span of 18 bases. From germline, CDR1 is KGHSH and CDR2 LQKENI. The CDR3 DNA follows: TGTGCCAGCTCACCACCGAATGGCCAGGGGAGGAGTGGCTACACCTTC. Protein: CASSPPNGQGRSGYTF. Full variable domain (remainder filled in from reference TRBV18 and TRBJ1-2): NAGVMQNPRHLVRRRGQEARLRCSPMKGHSHVYWYRQLPEEGLKFMVYLQKENIIDESGMPKERFSAEFPKEGPSILRIQQVVRGDSAAYFCASSPPNGQGRSGYTFGSGTRLTVV.

The chain links TRBV30 to TRBJ1-5; D remains ambiguous. The V end lost 3 bases, the J end lost 0 bases, and 6 bases lay between the germline ends. Germline CDR1 GTSNPN, CDR2 SVGIG (reference sequence). CDR3 length equals 13 residues. CDR3 in DNA: TGTGCCTGGAGCCTTCTTAGCAATCAGCCCCAGCATTTT. This sequence encodes CAWSLLSNQPQHF.

The rearrangement joins TRBV7-9 to TRBJ2-3; 7 bases map to TRBD1. Germline-derived CDR1 and CDR2 are SEHNR and FQNEAQ (reference sequence). The CDR3 is made up of 16 amino acids. Trimming at V came to 3 bases and at J to 2 bases, leaving 8 bases not matched to a gene. In DNA, the CDR3 is TGTGCCAGCAGCTTCCGACAGGGCCCCCACACAGATACGCAGTATTTT. Translated, it gives CASSFRQGPHTDTQYF.

This chain connects TRBV5-5 to TRBJ1-6, with 7 bases aligning to TRBD1. Trimming at V came to 0 bases and at J to 9 bases, leaving 6 bases not matched to a gene. From germline, CDR1 is SGHKS and CDR2 YYEKEE (reference sequence). The CDR3 totals 15 residues. CDR3 nucleotide sequence: TGTGCCAGCAGCTTGGTAACAGGGGCGAGTTCACCCCTCCACTTT. Protein product: CASSLVTGASSPLHF.

This sequence joins TRBV7-9 and TRBJ2-1; 9 bases are a match to TRBD2. Germline loops: CDR1 SEHNR, CDR2 FQNEAQ (reference sequence). This CDR3 is built from 19 residues. After removal of 0 bases from V and 8 bases from J, the junction contained 17 bases not matched to a gene. The DNA of the CDR3 is TGTGCCAGCAGCTTAGCGAGGGCTAGCGGGATCTTGGCTGAAGATGAGCAGTTCTTC. It translates to CASSLARASGILAEDEQFF.

This clone was seen a single time. This sequence joins TRBV2 and TRBJ2-7; D unresolved. Germline V gene lookup returns CDR1 SNHLY and CDR2 FYNNEI. The ends were cut back, 4 bases at V and 3 bases at J, with 7 bases in the middle. The CDR3 has 12 amino acids. Written as DNA, the CDR3 is TGTGCCAGCAGTGCTTTAGTCTACGAGCAGTACTTC. Residues: CASSALVYEQYF.

The chain links TRBV5-5 to TRBJ1-2; tentatively, D is TRBD1 (5 bases). V shed 6 bases and J shed 6 bases, with 21 bases lying between them. The CDR3 loop spans 15 amino acids. Germline CDR1 reads SGHKS; CDR2 reads YYEKEE (reference sequence). CDR3 sequence: CASTFSPGRGHGYTF. CDR3 sequence (DNA): TGTGCCAGCACCTTTTCCCCAGGGAGAGGTCATGGCTACACCTTC.

The sample holds one count of this clone. This chain uses TRBV7-9 with TRBJ2-7; 10 nucleotides match TRBD2. The CDR3 length is 19 residues. J lost 4 bases, V lost 5 bases, and 20 bases had no gene match. Germline lookup yields CDR1 SEHNR and CDR2 FQNEAQ (reference sequence). The CDR3 loop is CASSPPGESGRANRYEQYF. The CDR3 DNA sequence: TGTGCCAGCAGCCCCCCTGGAGAGAGCGGGAGGGCCAATAGGTACGAGCAGTACTTC. Together with reference TRBV7-9 and TRBJ2-7, the CDR3 gives the full variable domain: DTGVSQNPRHKITKRGQNVTFRCDPISEHNRLYWYRQTLGQGPEFLTYFQNEAQLEKSRLLSDRFSAERPKGSFSTLEIQRTEQGDSAMYLCASSPPGESGRANRYEQYFGPGTRLTVT.

The chain combines TRBV30 with TRBJ1-4; 7 nucleotides line up with TRBD1. Germline loops: CDR1 GTSNPN, CDR2 SVGIG (reference sequence). J lost 3 bases, V lost 1 base, and 5 bases had no gene match. This CDR3 contains 15 residues. The CDR3 region has the DNA TGTGCCTGGAGTGGGTGGGACAGACCTAATGAAAAACTGTTTTTT. Translated, it gives CAWSGWDRPNEKLFF.